The clone carrying this T cell receptor beta chain was observed many times. No antigen is known for it. V was pared by 8 bases and J by 0 bases, with 8 bases between. This CDR3 comprises 12 residues. Looked up from germline, CDR1 is MDHEN and CDR2 is SYDVKM. Stated time point: patch test 2, 6 weeks after DPC sensitization. The treatment denotes: therapeutic diphenylcyclopropenone sensitization with weekly scalp DPC. Via MiXCR, TCRdb re-called the RACE reads, giving one row per CDR3 protein. This sample yields more than 75,000 distinct CDR3 sequences, of which 10% to 13% are seen a single time; 2.5% belongs to the top ten. The data belong to a study of human T cells and chemical hapten exposure. In the study overall: Patients were given diphenylcyclopropenone on the scalp weekly across the roughly 25-week study. Yields of TCR per sample differed, chiefly owing to small differences in pooled library volume. Study-wide findings and caveats: Expanded TCR sets contained significantly more large CDR3 similarity clusters than controls.

Sequencing was performed on whole blood, taken in connection with sensitization to the hapten diphenylcyclopropenone (DPC). The rearrangement joins TRBV28 to TRBJ2-7; tentative D call: TRBD1 (6 bases). The sequence was collected from a woman aged 25-40 years with alopecia areata. Some clones in this sample may be carry-over from other donors' samples. The CDR3 DNA follows: TGTGCCAGCGGGGGCGGCTCCTACGAGCAGTACTTC. It specifies CASGGGSYEQYF.